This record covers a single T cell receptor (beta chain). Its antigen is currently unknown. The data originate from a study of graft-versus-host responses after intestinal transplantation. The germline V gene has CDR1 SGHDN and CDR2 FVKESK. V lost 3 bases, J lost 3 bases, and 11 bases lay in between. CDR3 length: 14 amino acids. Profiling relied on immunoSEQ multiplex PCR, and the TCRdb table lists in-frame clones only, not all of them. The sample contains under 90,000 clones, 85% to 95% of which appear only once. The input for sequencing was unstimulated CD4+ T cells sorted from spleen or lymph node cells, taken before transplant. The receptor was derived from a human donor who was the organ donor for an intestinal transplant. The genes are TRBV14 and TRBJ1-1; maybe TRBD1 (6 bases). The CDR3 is CASSQIQGYTEAFF. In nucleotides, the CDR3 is TGTGCCAGCAGCCAGATACAGGGATACACTGAAGCTTTCTTT.